This T cell receptor beta chain derives from a study of graft-versus-host responses after intestinal transplantation. The wider study: Recipients uniformly received anti-thymocyte globulin induction, followed by tacrolimus and steroids for 3 to 4 years.

V lost 3 bases and J lost 2; bases outside the gene matches: 15. This CDR3 is 18 amino acids long. Germline loops: CDR1 SEHNR, CDR2 FQNEAQ (reference sequence). The protocol was immunoSEQ multiplex PCR, while the TCRdb copy is restricted to in-frame clones and leaves out a portion. The repertoire holds about 120,000 clones, with 95% as singletons. This clone was seen once. What it binds is not known. The material was unstimulated CD8+ T cells sorted from spleen or lymph node cells, obtained before intestinal transplant. The J gene is TRBJ1-2, the V gene TRBV7-9; TRBD1 matches 7 bases. This clonotype was obtained from a human donor who received an intestinal transplant. The CDR3 DNA is TGTGCCAGCAGCTTCGGTGATGGACAGGAAGGGGCCAACTATGGCTACACCTTC. Translated: CASSFGDGQEGANYGYTF.